This TCR beta chain was captured by sequencing in a study of immune cell composition in non-small cell lung cancer. The normal lung sample lay at least 3 cm, and maximally far, from the tumour. Template was genomic DNA from frozen, unsorted single-cell suspensions. TCRdb's table, derived via immunoSEQ multiplex PCR, lists solely in-frame clones and lacks some. Of about 16,000 clones in the sample, 75% to 85% were seen once. Within the sample, this clone is medium-sized. V dropped 3 bases and J dropped 3; count of bases not matched to a gene: 4. CDR1 and CDR2 from the germline V gene are SNHLY and FYNNEI. The length of the CDR3 is 15 residues. The same sample was also studied in work on CD4 T cells in lung cancer. That work adds: CD4+ clones recognizing candidate mutation-encoded neoepitopes were isolated from blood. Before giving blood, patients had received treatments including platinum chemotherapy, some also nivolumab or pembrolizumab. Possibly, some blood-derived responses are in vitro primed naive T cells.

The chain has TRBV2 and TRBJ1-5, with 8 bases fitting TRBD1. This receptor was obtained from a human donor with non-small cell lung cancer. Source material: non-adjacent lung tissue. The CDR3 spells CASSDRDRYNQPQHF. The CDR3 DNA follows: TGTGCCAGCAGTGATCGGGACAGGTACAATCAGCCCCAGCATTTT.